This T cell receptor beta chain originates from a study of long-term antiretroviral therapy in people with HIV. Version v3.0 of the immunoSEQ assay ran at survey level. Sequencing had a target that covered roughly 35,000-55,000 T-cell genomes per sample. Sequencing was performed with immunoSEQ multiplex PCR; in TCRdb, only in-frame clones are kept and a portion is missing. Of 23,000 or so clones listed, approximately 80% are singletons. The CDR3 extends over 17 amino acids. V dropped 2 bases and J dropped 0 bases, with 14 bases sitting between them. Germline-derived CDR1 and CDR2 are MGHDK and SYGVNS.

This sequence joins TRBV25-1 and TRBJ1-3; possibly TRBD1 for D (6 bases). The source of this sequence is a man aged 50 to 60 with HIV. The sequences come from unsorted PBMCs, collected 0.3 years after starting antiretroviral therapy. CDR3 coding DNA: TGTGCCAGCAGTGAACTGCAGGACAGATCCTCTGGAAACACCATATATTTT. It codes for CASSELQDRSSGNTIYF.